Below, one T cell receptor (beta chain) is given with its context. What it recognizes is unknown. The data stem from a study of T cell responses to AZD1222 COVID-19 vaccine. General study results and limits: Spike was spanned by vaccine-associated CD4 TCRs, with dominance at 160-218 and 743-854.

Generated by immunoSEQ multiplex PCR, the TCRdb table keeps only in-frame clones and is missing some. The sample consists of fewer than 150,000 clones, roughly 93% of them appearing once. CDR3 length: 17 residues. The V end lost 3 bases, the J end lost 0 bases, and 12 bases lay between the germline ends. The germline gives CDR1 SEHNR, CDR2 FQNEAQ (reference sequence). The sample consisted of peripheral blood, taken 28 days after the second AZD1222 dose. The genes are TRBV7-9 and TRBJ1-6; maybe TRBD1 (5 bases). The source is an adult who received the AZD1222 COVID-19 vaccine. The CDR3 region has the DNA TGTGCCAGCAGCTTGGGCCAGGGACTCTCCTATAATTCACCCCTCCACTTT. Encoded protein: CASSLGQGLSYNSPLHF.